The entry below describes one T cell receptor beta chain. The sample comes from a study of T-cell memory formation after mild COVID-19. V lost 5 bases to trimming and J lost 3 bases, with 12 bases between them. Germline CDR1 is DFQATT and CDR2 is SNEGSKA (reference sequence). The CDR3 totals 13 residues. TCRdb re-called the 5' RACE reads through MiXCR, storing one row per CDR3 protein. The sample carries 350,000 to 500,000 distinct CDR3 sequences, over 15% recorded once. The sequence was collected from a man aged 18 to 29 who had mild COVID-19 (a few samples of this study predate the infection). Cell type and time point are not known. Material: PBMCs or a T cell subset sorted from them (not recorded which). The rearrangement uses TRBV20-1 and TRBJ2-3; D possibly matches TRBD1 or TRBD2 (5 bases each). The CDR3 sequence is CSAGGPGTDTQYF. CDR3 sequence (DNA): TGCAGTGCTGGGGGACCGGGGACAGATACGCAGTATTTT.